These 26 T cell receptor beta chains share one sample of origin, sequenced in a study of cytomegalovirus exposure and HLA in healthy donors. PCR involved 60 Vbeta and 13 Jbeta primers. Profiling relied on immunoSEQ multiplex PCR, and the TCRdb table lists in-frame clones only, not all of them. The sample lists 100,000 or so clones; roughly 74% were seen once. Material for sequencing was PBMCs. The receptors come from a woman aged 40 to 50 in good health and CMV-seronegative.

J is TRBJ1-6 and V is TRBV14; D gene uncertain. Germline V gene sequence: CDR1 SGHDN, CDR2 FVKESK. The CDR3 is 14 amino acids. The V gene lost 1 base and the J gene lost 6 bases, with 7 bases spanning the gap. CDR3 sequence (DNA): TGTGCCAGCAGCCAAGGCCGGGTTAATTCACCCCTCCACTTT. This codes for CASSQGRVNSPLHF.

This chain joins TRBV9 and TRBJ2-5; the D gene is possibly TRBD1 (6 bases). Germline V lookup: CDR1 SGDLS, CDR2 YYNGEE. The CDR3 runs to 15 residues. V was cut by 0 bases and J by 1 base, with 10 bases left in between. The CDR3 DNA sequence: TGTGCCAGCAGCGTAGACTTGGACAGCCAAGAGACCCAGTACTTC. This translates into CASSVDLDSQETQYF.

V gene TRBV5-5 combines with J gene TRBJ1-1; 10 bases are a match to TRBD1. CDR1 is SGHKS, CDR2 YYEKEE, per germline (reference sequence). The CDR3 extends over 15 amino acids. V was clipped by 3 bases and J by 6 bases; unmatched bases: 8. CDR3 residues: CASSSRQGAGAEAFF. The CDR3 region has the DNA TGTGCCAGCAGCTCCCGACAGGGGGCAGGCGCTGAAGCTTTCTTT.

J is TRBJ2-7 and V is TRBV9; the D gene is possibly TRBD2 (6 bases). Trimming left V 3 bases short and J 2 bases short, with 12 bases between. The CDR3 has 14 residues. CDR1 is SGDLS, CDR2 YYNGEE, per germline. In nucleotides, the CDR3 is TGTGCCAGCAGCGCCTTCGGGAGCCCCTACGAGCAGTACTTC. As protein: CASSAFGSPYEQYF.

The gene calls are TRBV7-9 and TRBJ2-7; 7 bases map to TRBD2. Germline V CDR1 and CDR2: SEHNR, FQNEAQ (reference sequence). J was trimmed by 7 bases and V by 3 bases; bases with no gene match: 6. The CDR3 is 13 residues long. The CDR3 spells CASSLGGNREQYF. In nucleotides, the CDR3 is TGTGCCAGCAGCTTGGGAGGGAACCGGGAGCAGTACTTC.

This chain connects TRBV10-3 to TRBJ2-7; 9 positions agree with TRBD1. The CDR3 is 16 amino acids. V lost 0 bases and J lost 2; bases outside the gene matches: 5. Per the germline V gene, CDR1 is ENHRY and CDR2 is SYGVKD. Written as DNA, the CDR3 is TGTGCCATCAGTGAGTCGCGGGACAGGGTCCCCTACGAGCAGTACTTC. It encodes CAISESRDRVPYEQYF.

This clone is medium-sized (0.01 to 0.1%) in the sample. V is TRBV7-9 and J is TRBJ2-2, with D possibly matching TRBD1 (6 bases). The ends were cut back, 4 bases at V and 4 bases at J, with 13 bases in the middle. CDR3 length equals 15 residues. Germline V lookup: CDR1 SEHNR, CDR2 FQNEAQ (reference sequence). The CDR3 DNA reads as TGTGCCAGCAGCTATCTAGGGGGAACCACCGGGGAGCTGTTTTTT. This sequence encodes CASSYLGGTTGELFF.

This clone was seen a single time. This chain uses TRBV11-2 with TRBJ2-7, with 8 nucleotides matching TRBD2. The CDR3 is 16 amino acids. Germline V gene data show CDR1 as SGHAT and CDR2 as FQNNGV. Losses at the gene ends were 4 bases for V and 0 bases for J; bases not matched to a gene: 8. This chain's CDR3 is CASSSIRGGSSYEQYF. The CDR3 DNA sequence: TGTGCCAGCAGCTCAATTCGGGGGGGGAGCTCCTACGAGCAGTACTTC.

In its sample, this clone was seen a few times. The chain has TRBV6-5 and TRBJ2-2; a possible D gene is TRBD1 (5 bases). The V end was cut by 5 bases, the J end by 6 bases, with 13 bases between. The CDR3 totals 14 residues. Germline V gene lookup returns CDR1 MNHEY and CDR2 SVGAGI. CDR3 DNA sequence: TGTGCCAGCAGTATGACCAGGGTAGCCGGGGAGCTGTTTTTT. The encoded protein is CASSMTRVAGELFF.

This clone was found a few times. The rearrangement joins TRBV18 to TRBJ1-2; 8 bases match TRBD1. Trimming took 6 bases from V and 1 from J; bases not matched to a gene: 10. This CDR3 is built from 16 residues. Germline V CDR1 and CDR2: KGHSH, LQKENI. CDR3 in amino acids: CASSLKRTGYNYGYTF. The CDR3 nucleotides read TGTGCCAGCTCTCTAAAAAGGACAGGGTATAACTATGGCTACACCTTC.

A few counts support this clone. The gene calls are TRBV11-3 and TRBJ2-6, with 9 nucleotides matching TRBD1. In germline, CDR1 is SGHNT, CDR2 YENEEA. J was trimmed by 1 base and V by 5 bases; bases with no gene match: 6. The CDR3 extends over 17 amino acids. Here the CDR3 DNA reads TGTGCCAGCAGCACCGGGACAGGGTCTTCTGGGGCCAACGTCCTGACTTTC. Translating gives CASSTGTGSSGANVLTF.

The V call is TRBV10-3, the J call TRBJ2-6; TRBD1 matches 10 bases. The V and J ends lost 4 bases and 2 bases, in that order; junction bases with no gene match: 8. The length of the CDR3 is 18 residues. Germline V gene lookup returns CDR1 ENHRY and CDR2 SYGVKD. Here the CDR3 reads CAISVRQGASTGANVLTF. DNA of the CDR3: TGTGCCATCAGTGTCCGACAGGGGGCGTCTACTGGGGCCAACGTCCTGACTTTC.

The gene calls are TRBV7-6 and TRBJ2-1; 11 nucleotides match TRBD2. The CDR3 spans 20 residues. The V segment lost 0 bases and the J segment 0 bases; nucleotides outside the gene matches: 10. The germline V gene has CDR1 SGHVS and CDR2 FNYEAQ. The CDR3 DNA is TGTGCCAGCAGCTTAGCGGTTAGCGGGGGGGGGCATAGCTCCTACAATGAGCAGTTCTTC. This sequence encodes CASSLAVSGGGHSSYNEQFF.

The rearrangement uses TRBV11-2 and TRBJ1-2; the match to TRBD1 covers 12 bases. Germline trimming cut 4 bases from V and 8 bases from J; bases unmatched to any gene: 5. The CDR3 sequence is 14 residues long. Per germline, CDR1 SGHAT and CDR2 FQNNGV. The CDR3 sequence: CASSSPGTGGGYTF. For the CDR3, the DNA is TGTGCCAGCAGCTCCCCGGGGACAGGGGGCGGCTACACCTTC.

The rearrangement links TRBV11-2 to TRBJ2-7, with unresolved D. Germline V gene lookup returns CDR1 SGHAT and CDR2 FQNNGV. The CDR3 is made up of 11 amino acids. The germline V and J ends were trimmed by 5 bases and 6 bases, with 8 bases remaining between them. CDR3 protein: CASSLLLEQYF. CDR3 sequence (DNA): TGTGCCAGCAGCCTACTGCTCGAGCAGTACTTC.

V and J are TRBV5-4 and TRBJ2-3; 7 nucleotides align to TRBD1. The CDR3 contains 16 residues. Trimming at V came to 0 bases and at J to 1 base, leaving 5 bases not matched to a gene. Per the germline V gene, CDR1 is SGHNT and CDR2 is YYREEE (reference sequence). CDR3 nucleotides: TGTGCCAGCAGCTTGGAAACAGGGGCCCGCACAGATACGCAGTATTTT. As protein: CASSLETGARTDTQYF.

The chain has TRBV7-3 and TRBJ2-3; D is unclear. The germline V and J ends were trimmed by 5 bases and 3 bases, with 6 bases remaining between them. CDR1 and CDR2 (germline): SGHTA, FQGTGA. The CDR3 is made up of 12 amino acids. CDR3 sequence (DNA): TGTGCCAGCAGCCCCTTTACAGATACGCAGTATTTT. It yields the protein CASSPFTDTQYF.

The gene calls are TRBV19 and TRBJ1-4; possibly TRBD1 for D (5 bases). The CDR3 loop spans 14 amino acids. V was trimmed by 8 bases and J by 7 bases, leaving 17 bases between them. CDR1 and CDR2 from the germline V gene are LNHDA and SQIVND (reference sequence). The CDR3 is CASYRGRGVEKLFF. As DNA, the CDR3 is TGTGCCAGTTACCGTGGAAGGGGTGTTGAAAAACTGTTTTTT.

CDR3 coding DNA: TGTGCCGGGGGACTAGCGGCGTCCGCGAACACCGGGGAGCTGTTTTTT. It yields the protein CAGGLAASANTGELFF. V usage is TRBV7-9 and J usage is TRBJ2-2, with 11 bases identical to TRBD2. The germline V gene has CDR1 SEHNR and CDR2 FQNEAQ (reference sequence). Trimming removed 11 bases from V and 0 bases from J; junction bases left unmatched: 8. This CDR3 region has 16 residues.

V gene TRBV19 combines with J gene TRBJ2-7, with 7 bases lining up with TRBD1. CDR3 length: 16 residues. The germline V gene encodes CDR1 LNHDA and CDR2 SQIVND (reference sequence). V was pared by 5 bases and J by 2 bases, with 12 bases of the junction left unmatched. CDR3 sequence (DNA): TGTGCCAGTAGTTCGGCCCTCGGGACAGCCGCCTACGAGCAGTACTTC. Protein: CASSSALGTAAYEQYF. Using reference TRBV19 and TRBJ2-7 for the parts outside the CDR3, the full variable domain is DGGITQSPKYLFRKEGQNVTLSCEQNLNHDAMYWYRQDPGQGLRLIYYSQIVNDFQKGDIAEGYSVSREKKESFPLTVTSAQKNPTAFYLCASSSALGTAAYEQYFGPGTRLTVT.

The V gene is TRBV30, the J gene TRBJ2-2; no clear D. This CDR3 contains 14 residues. V shed 4 bases and J shed 8 bases, with 17 bases lying between them. Germline CDR1 reads GTSNPN; CDR2 reads SVGIG (reference sequence). Here the CDR3 DNA reads TGTGCCTGGAATGGCGGAACGGCTTGGGGGGAGCTGTTTTTT. This codes for CAWNGGTAWGELFF. Filled out from reference TRBV30 and TRBJ2-2, the complete variable domain reads SQTIHQWPATLVQPVGSPLSLECTVEGTSNPNLYWYRQAAGRGLQLLFYSVGIGQISSEVPQNLSASRPQDRQFILSSKKLLLSDSGFYLCAWNGGTAWGELFFGEGSRLTVL.

V is TRBV19 and J is TRBJ2-7; 7 bases are a match to TRBD2. The germline V gene has CDR1 LNHDA and CDR2 SQIVND (reference sequence). This CDR3 has 18 amino acids. The V and J ends lost 0 bases and 3 bases, in that order; junction bases with no gene match: 14. The CDR3, as DNA: TGTGCCAGTAGTATAGATCTTCAACTAGCGCTCAGTCACTACGAGCAGTACTTC. This codes for CASSIDLQLALSHYEQYF.

This sequence joins TRBV28 and TRBJ2-1, with 12 bases identical to TRBD2. Germline loops: CDR1 MDHEN, CDR2 SYDVKM. J lost 4 bases, V lost 3 bases, and 7 bases had no gene match. The CDR3 is 17 amino acids. The CDR3 DNA is TGTGCCAGCAGTTTTATACTAGCGGGAGGAATATACAATGAGCAGTTCTTC. Its translation: CASSFILAGGIYNEQFF.

This clone has a handful of counts. The chain has TRBV4-2 and TRBJ2-2; 7 positions agree with TRBD2. This CDR3 contains 15 residues. Germline V gene sequence: CDR1 LGHNA, CDR2 YNFKEQ. Trimming cost V 3 bases and J 7 bases; bases outside gene matches: 8. CDR3: CASSHPGTISGELFF. The DNA for the CDR3 is TGTGCCAGCAGCCATCCCGGGACTATAAGCGGGGAGCTGTTTTTT.

J is TRBJ1-5 and V is TRBV5-5; TRBD1 matches 7 bases. The CDR3 is 15 residues long. The V and J ends lost 0 bases and 3 bases, in that order; junction bases with no gene match: 3. The V gene's germline CDR1 is SGHKS and CDR2 YYEKEE (reference sequence). CDR3 in DNA: TGTGCCAGCAGCTTGGGGGGACAGCCCAATCAGCCCCAGCATTTT. Its translation: CASSLGGQPNQPQHF.

In its sample, this clone was seen once. The chain uses TRBV19 and TRBJ1-2; TRBD1 might be the D (5 bases). Between the trimmed V and J ends, which lost 0 bases and 1 base, there was a span of 9 bases. There are 15 residues in the CDR3. The V gene's germline CDR1 is LNHDA and CDR2 SQIVND (reference sequence). The chain's CDR3 is CASSIDWTSNYGYTF. The CDR3 region has the DNA TGTGCCAGTAGTATAGATTGGACAAGTAACTATGGCTACACCTTC.